This TCR beta chain was sequenced for a study of shared clonotypes between healthy human individuals. Study-wide context: The donor group consisted of a couple of women and three men, aged 18 to 49.

A split of CD4+ cells into CD45RA+ naive and CD45RA-negative memory subsets was performed. Sequencing was performed with immunoSEQ multiplex PCR; in TCRdb, only in-frame clones are kept and a portion is missing. The sample comprises 1,500,000 or so clones, roughly 96% of which are singletons, and 0.95% to 1.5% rests with the top ten. The study, taken as a whole, reports: Naive subsets generally had larger estimated richness than memory subsets. Large sequencing depth failed to make sorted-subset sequencing complete, rarefaction showed.

Germline V gene lookup returns CDR1 MGHDK and CDR2 SYGVNS. This CDR3 comprises 13 residues. The germline V and J ends were trimmed by 8 bases and 1 base, with 9 bases remaining between them. In regard to this clone: Antigen unknown.

The V and J genes are TRBV25-1 and TRBJ1-5; no firm D call. What was sequenced was naive CD4+ T cells sorted from blood. The subset denotes: CD45RA+ positively selected. This TCR was sampled from a man in his thirties or forties in good health. As DNA, the CDR3 is TGTGCCAGCTGGGGAGGAAGCAATCAGCCCCAGCATTTT. It translates to CASWGGSNQPQHF.